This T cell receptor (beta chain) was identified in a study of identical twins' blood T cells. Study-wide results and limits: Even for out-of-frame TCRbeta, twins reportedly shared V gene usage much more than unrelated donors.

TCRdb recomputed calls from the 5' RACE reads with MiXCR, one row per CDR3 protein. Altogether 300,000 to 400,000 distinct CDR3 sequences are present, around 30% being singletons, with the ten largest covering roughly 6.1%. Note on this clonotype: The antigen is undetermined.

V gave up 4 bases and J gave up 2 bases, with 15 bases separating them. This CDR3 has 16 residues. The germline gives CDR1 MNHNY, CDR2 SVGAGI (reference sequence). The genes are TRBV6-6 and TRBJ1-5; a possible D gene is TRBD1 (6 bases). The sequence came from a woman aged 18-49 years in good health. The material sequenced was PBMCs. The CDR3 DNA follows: TGTGCCAGCAGTTTTAGGGGGGCGGGGGGCAATCAGCCCCAGCATTTT. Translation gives CASSFRGAGGNQPQHF.